This TCR beta chain was recorded in a study of patients and donors after allogeneic stem cell transplantation. TCRdb reprocessed the RT-PCR reads via MiXCR and lists one record per CDR3 protein. The sample consists of about a million distinct CDR3 sequences, roughly 18% of them appearing once. This clonotype was seen many times. Sample: blood, either unsorted or a sorted T cell fraction (not recorded which). The TCR originated in a human donor who was either an allogeneic HSCT recipient or a stem cell or donor lymphocyte infusion donor (not recorded which). It is not recorded whose cells these are; they may come from a transplant donor.

Here the CDR3 reads CASSQDWAKSSYNEQFF. In nucleotides, the CDR3 is TGTGCCAGCAGCCAAGATTGGGCGAAGAGCTCCTACAATGAGCAGTTCTTC. The chain is built from TRBV4-2 and TRBJ2-1; D not resolved. The CDR3 spans 17 residues. The V end was cut by 0 bases, the J end by 0 bases, with 12 bases between. In germline, CDR1 is LGHNA, CDR2 YNFKEQ.